Listed below are T cell receptor beta chains from one sample, sequenced in a study of blood T cell repertoires in COVID-19. Only in-frame clones appear in the TCRdb table, and some are missing; sequencing was by immunoSEQ multiplex PCR. The repertoire holds approximately 270,000 clones, with approximately 89% as singletons. Sequencing input: PBMCs or T cells enriched from blood (not recorded which). These receptor sequences come from a man aged 40-49 years who had been exposed to COVID-19. Both conserved end residues are part of each CDR3. A D gene is named only where the DNA matches it firmly. Size is stated for part of the rows, as once, few or many counts, or as a class when the clone is expanded.

clone_size: NA; d_call: NA; j_call: TRBJ1-2; v_call: TRBV30; cdr3_aa: CAWNRNRGYGYTF; cdr3_nt: TGTGCCTGGAATCGAAATAGGGGTTATGGCTACACCTTC
clone_size: NA; d_call: TRBD1; j_call: TRBJ1-1; v_call: TRBV28; cdr3_aa: CASSPSTRDRGDEAFF; cdr3_nt: TGTGCCAGCAGTCCTTCGACTCGGGACAGAGGAGATGAAGCTTTCTTT
clone_size: NA; d_call: TRBD1; j_call: TRBJ2-2; v_call: TRBV19; cdr3_aa: CASSIPDRGNTGELFF; cdr3_nt: TGTGCCAGTAGTATTCCCGACAGGGGGAACACCGGGGAGCTGTTTTTT
clone_size: NA; d_call: TRBD1; j_call: TRBJ1-1; v_call: TRBV3-1/TRBV3-2; cdr3_aa: CASSPETGALTF; cdr3_nt: TGTGCCAGCAGCCCAGAGACAGGGGCCCTTACTTTT
clone_size: NA; d_call: NA; j_call: TRBJ1-3; v_call: TRBV2; cdr3_aa: CASMEQGFGNTIYF; cdr3_nt: TGTGCCAGCATGGAACAGGGATTTGGAAACACCATATATTTT
clone_size: NA; d_call: TRBD1; j_call: TRBJ1-3; v_call: TRBV10-3; cdr3_aa: CAISESPDRGERNTIYF; cdr3_nt: TGTGCCATCAGTGAGTCGCCCGACAGGGGTGAAAGAAACACCATATATTTT
clone_size: NA; d_call: TRBD2; j_call: TRBJ2-5; v_call: TRBV19; cdr3_aa: CASSTPSGGVQETQYF; cdr3_nt: TGTGCCAGTAGTACACCTAGCGGGGGCGTCCAAGAGACCCAGTACTTC
clone_size: NA; d_call: TRBD1; j_call: TRBJ1-3; v_call: TRBV7-6; cdr3_aa: CASSWDRGLYPTSSGNTIYF; cdr3_nt: TGTGCCAGCAGCTGGGACAGGGGTTTGTATCCTACCTCCTCTGGAAACACCATATATTTT
clone_size: NA; d_call: TRBD1; j_call: TRBJ2-1; v_call: TRBV13; cdr3_aa: CASRPELGQGAHEQFF; cdr3_nt: TGTGCCAGCAGACCCGAACTAGGACAGGGAGCCCATGAGCAGTTCTTC
clone_size: NA; d_call: NA; j_call: TRBJ1-2; v_call: TRBV5-8; cdr3_aa: CASIETEPNYGYTF; cdr3_nt: TGTGCCAGCATCGAGACAGAGCCGAACTATGGCTACACCTTC
clone_size: NA; d_call: NA; j_call: TRBJ1-1; v_call: TRBV7-2; cdr3_aa: CASSLDRDTEAFF; cdr3_nt: TGTGCCAGCAGCTTAGACAGGGACACTGAAGCTTTCTTT
clone_size: NA; d_call: NA; j_call: TRBJ1-6; v_call: TRBV11-3; cdr3_aa: CASSLAVSPLHF; cdr3_nt: TGTGCCAGCAGCTTAGCAGTTTCACCCCTCCACTTT
clone_size: NA; d_call: NA; j_call: TRBJ1-3; v_call: TRBV3-1/TRBV3-2; cdr3_aa: CASSQGTVNTIYF; cdr3_nt: TGTGCCAGCAGCCAAGGGACAGTAAACACCATATATTTT
clone_size: NA; d_call: NA; j_call: TRBJ2-3; v_call: TRBV12-3/TRBV12-4; cdr3_aa: CASSLYSTDTQYF; cdr3_nt: TGTGCCAGCAGTTTATATAGCACAGATACGCAGTATTTT
clone_size: few; d_call: TRBD1; j_call: TRBJ1-2; v_call: TRBV6-1; cdr3_aa: CASSVQRPGTGYYGYTF; cdr3_nt: TGTGCCAGCAGTGTCCAAAGACCCGGGACAGGTTACTATGGCTACACCTTC